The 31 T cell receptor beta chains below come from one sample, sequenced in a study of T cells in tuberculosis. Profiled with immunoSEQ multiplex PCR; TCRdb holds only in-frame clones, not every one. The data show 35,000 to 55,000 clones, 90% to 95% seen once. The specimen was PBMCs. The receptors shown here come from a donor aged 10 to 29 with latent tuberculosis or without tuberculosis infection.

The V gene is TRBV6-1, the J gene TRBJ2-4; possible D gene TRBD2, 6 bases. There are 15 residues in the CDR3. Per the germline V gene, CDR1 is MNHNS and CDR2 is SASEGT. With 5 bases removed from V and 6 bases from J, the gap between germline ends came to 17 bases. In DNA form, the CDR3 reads TGTGCCAGCAGTTTGGAGGGGACTTTTTTAAACATTCAGTACTTC. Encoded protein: CASSLEGTFLNIQYF.

The DNA of the CDR3 is TGTGCCAGCAGTGAAAGGGAGGGCCCGGGCGCCCTCGACGAGCAGTACTTC. Translating it yields CASSEREGPGALDEQYF. This chain joins TRBV2 and TRBJ2-7; the match to TRBD2 covers 7 bases. Per germline, CDR1 SNHLY and CDR2 FYNNEI. The V segment lost 2 bases and the J segment 5 bases; nucleotides outside the gene matches: 15. The CDR3 is 17 amino acids.

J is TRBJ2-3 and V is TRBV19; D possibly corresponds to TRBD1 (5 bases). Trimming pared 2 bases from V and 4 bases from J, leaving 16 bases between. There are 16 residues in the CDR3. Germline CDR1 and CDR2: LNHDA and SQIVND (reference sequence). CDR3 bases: TGTGCCAGTAGTATATCTAGGGGCCATCAGGCAGATACGCAGTATTTT. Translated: CASSISRGHQADTQYF.

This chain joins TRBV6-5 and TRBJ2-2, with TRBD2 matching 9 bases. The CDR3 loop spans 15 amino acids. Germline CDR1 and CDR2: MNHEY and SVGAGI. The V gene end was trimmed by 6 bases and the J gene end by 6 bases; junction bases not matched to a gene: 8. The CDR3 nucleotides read TGTGCCAGCAGGGTGCCGGGACTAGCATCCGGGGAGCTGTTTTTT. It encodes CASRVPGLASGELFF.

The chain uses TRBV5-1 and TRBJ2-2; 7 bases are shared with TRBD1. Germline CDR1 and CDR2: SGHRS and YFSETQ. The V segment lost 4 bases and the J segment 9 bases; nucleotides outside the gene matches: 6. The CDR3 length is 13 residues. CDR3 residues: CASSPGQARELFF. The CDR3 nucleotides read TGCGCCAGCAGCCCCGGACAGGCACGGGAGCTGTTTTTT.

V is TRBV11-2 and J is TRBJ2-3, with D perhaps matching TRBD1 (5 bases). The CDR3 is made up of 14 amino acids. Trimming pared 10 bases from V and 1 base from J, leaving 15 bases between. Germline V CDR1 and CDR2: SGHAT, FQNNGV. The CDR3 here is CATTTQARTDTQYF. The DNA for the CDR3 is TGTGCCACCACGACACAGGCCCGCACAGATACGCAGTATTTT. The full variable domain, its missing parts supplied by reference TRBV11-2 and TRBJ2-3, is EAGVAQSPRYKIIEKRQSVAFWCNPISGHATLYWYQQILGQGPKLLIQFQNNGVVDDSQLPKDRFSAERLKGVDSTLKIQPAKLEDSAVYLCATTTQARTDTQYFGPGTRLTVL.

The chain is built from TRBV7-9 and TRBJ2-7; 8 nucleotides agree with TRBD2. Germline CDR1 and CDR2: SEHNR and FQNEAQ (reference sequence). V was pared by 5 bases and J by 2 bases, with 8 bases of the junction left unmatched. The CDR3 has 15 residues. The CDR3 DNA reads TGTGCCAGCAGCCCCACGGCACTAGCGGCCTACGAGCAGTACTTC. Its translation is CASSPTALAAYEQYF.

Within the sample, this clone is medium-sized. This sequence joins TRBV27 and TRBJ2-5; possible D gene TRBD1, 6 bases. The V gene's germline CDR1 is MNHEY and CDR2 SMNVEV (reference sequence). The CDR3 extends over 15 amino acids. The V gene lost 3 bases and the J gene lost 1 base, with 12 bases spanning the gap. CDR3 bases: TGTGCCAGCAGTTTTGCAGGGGCTTTCCAAGAGACCCAGTACTTC. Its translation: CASSFAGAFQETQYF.

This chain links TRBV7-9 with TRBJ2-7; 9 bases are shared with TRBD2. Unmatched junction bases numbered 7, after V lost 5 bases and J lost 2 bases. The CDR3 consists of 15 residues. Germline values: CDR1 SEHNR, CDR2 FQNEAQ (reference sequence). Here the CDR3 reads CASSPGLAKTYEQYF. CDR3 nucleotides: TGTGCCAGCAGCCCCGGACTAGCGAAAACCTACGAGCAGTACTTC.

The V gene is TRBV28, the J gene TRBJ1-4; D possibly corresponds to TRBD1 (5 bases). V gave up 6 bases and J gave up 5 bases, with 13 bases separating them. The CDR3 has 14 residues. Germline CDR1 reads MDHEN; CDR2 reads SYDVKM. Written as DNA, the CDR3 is TGTGCCAGCAGGTTCCGACAGACGAATGAAAAACTGTTTTTT. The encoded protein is CASRFRQTNEKLFF. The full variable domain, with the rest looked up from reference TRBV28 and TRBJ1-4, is DVKVTQSSRYLVKRTGEKVFLECVQDMDHENMFWYRQDPGLGLRLIYFSYDVKMKEKGDIPEGYSVSREKKERFSLILESASTNQTSMYLCASRFRQTNEKLFFGSGTQLSVL.

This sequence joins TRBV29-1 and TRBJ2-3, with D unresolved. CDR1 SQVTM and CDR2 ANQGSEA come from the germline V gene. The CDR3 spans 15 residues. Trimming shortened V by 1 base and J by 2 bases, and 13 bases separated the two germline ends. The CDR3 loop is CSVEGHATITDTQYF. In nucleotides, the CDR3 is TGCAGCGTTGAAGGGCACGCCACGATCACAGATACGCAGTATTTT.

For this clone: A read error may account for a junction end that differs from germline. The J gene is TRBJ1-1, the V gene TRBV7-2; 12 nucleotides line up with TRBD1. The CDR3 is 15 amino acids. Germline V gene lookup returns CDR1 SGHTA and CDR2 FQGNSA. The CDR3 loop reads CASSWDRGLKTEAFF. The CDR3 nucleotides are TGTGCCAGCAGCTGGGACAGGGGGCTGAAAACTGAAGCTTTCTTT.

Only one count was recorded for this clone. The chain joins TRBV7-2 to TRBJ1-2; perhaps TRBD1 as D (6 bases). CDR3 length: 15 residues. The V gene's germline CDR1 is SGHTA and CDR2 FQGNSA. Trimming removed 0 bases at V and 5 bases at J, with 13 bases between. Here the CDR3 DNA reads TGTGCCAGCAGCTTAGCGATGGGGGGGGCGTATGGCTACACCTTC. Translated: CASSLAMGGAYGYTF.

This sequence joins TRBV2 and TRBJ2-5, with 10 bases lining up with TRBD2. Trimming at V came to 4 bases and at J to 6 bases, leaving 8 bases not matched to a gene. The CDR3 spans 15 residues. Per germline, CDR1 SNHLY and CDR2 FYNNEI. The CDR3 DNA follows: TGTGCCAGCAGTGCAGCGGGAGGGCCGGGAAAGACCCAGTACTTC. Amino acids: CASSAAGGPGKTQYF.

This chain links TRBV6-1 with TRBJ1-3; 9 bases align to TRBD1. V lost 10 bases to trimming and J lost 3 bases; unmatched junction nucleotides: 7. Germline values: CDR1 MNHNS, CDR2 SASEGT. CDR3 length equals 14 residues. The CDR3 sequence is CAISGTGFGNTIYF. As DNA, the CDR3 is TGTGCCATCTCCGGGACAGGGTTTGGAAACACCATATATTTT.

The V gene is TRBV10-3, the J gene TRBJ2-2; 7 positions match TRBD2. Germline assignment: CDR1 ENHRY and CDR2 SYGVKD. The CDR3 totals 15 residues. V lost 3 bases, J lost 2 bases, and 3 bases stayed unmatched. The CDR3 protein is CAISELASNTGELFF. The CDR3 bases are TGTGCCATCAGTGAACTAGCGAGCAACACCGGGGAGCTGTTTTTT.

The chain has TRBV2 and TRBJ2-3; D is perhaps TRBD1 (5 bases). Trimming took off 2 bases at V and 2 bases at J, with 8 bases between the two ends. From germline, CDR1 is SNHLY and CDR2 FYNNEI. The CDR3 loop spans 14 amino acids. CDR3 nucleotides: TGTGCCAGCAGTGAATCCAGGGTCACAGATACGCAGTATTTT. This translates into CASSESRVTDTQYF.

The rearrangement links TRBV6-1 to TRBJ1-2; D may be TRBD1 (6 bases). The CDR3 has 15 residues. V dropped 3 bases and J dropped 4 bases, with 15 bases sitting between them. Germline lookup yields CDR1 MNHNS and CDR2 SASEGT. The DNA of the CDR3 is TGTGCCAGCAGTGAGGGCCTACAGGGTATCTATGGCTACACCTTC. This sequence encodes CASSEGLQGIYGYTF.

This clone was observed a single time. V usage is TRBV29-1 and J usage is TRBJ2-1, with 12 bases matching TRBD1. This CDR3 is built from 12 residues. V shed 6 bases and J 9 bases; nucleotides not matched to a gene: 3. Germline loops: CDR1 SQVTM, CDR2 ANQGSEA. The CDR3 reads CSVLGQGAEQFF. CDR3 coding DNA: TGCAGCGTCCTGGGACAGGGGGCTGAGCAGTTCTTC.

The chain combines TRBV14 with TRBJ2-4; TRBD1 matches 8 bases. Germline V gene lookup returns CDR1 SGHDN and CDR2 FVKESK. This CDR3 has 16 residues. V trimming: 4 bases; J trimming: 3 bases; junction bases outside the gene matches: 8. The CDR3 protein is CASSRQGNFGKNIQYF. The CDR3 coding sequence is TGTGCCAGCAGCCGACAGGGGAACTTTGGCAAAAACATTCAGTACTTC.

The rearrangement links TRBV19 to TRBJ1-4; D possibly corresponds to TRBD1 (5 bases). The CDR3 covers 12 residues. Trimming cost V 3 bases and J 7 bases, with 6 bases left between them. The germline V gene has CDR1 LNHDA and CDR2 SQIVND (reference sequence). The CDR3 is CASSIGGEKLFF. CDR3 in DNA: TGTGCCAGTAGTATCGGGGGTGAAAAACTGTTTTTT.

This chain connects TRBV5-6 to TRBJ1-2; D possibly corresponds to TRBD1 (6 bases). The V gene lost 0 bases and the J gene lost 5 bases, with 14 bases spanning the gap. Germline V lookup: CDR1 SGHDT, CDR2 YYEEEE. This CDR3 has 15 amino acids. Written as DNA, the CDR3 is TGTGCCAGCAGCTTGGGGGAAGCAGGGGTTTATGGCTACACCTTC. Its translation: CASSLGEAGVYGYTF.

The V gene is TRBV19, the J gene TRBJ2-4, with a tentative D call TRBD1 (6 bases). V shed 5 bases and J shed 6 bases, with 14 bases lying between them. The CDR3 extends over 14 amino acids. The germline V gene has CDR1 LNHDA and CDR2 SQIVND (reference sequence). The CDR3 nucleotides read TGTGCCAGTAGTTCAACCGGACAGCCAAACATTCAGTACTTC. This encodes CASSSTGQPNIQYF.

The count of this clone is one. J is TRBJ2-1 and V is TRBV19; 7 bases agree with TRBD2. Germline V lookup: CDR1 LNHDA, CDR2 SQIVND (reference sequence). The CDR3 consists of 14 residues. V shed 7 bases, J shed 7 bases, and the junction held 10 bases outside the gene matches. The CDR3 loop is CASTVMGGTNEQFF. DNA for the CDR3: TGTGCCAGTACTGTTATGGGAGGGACGAATGAGCAGTTCTTC.

CDR3 bases: TGTGCCAGCAGCCTCGGACAGGGGGCCTACGAGCAGTACTTC. Residues: CASSLGQGAYEQYF. This rearrangement joins TRBV5-6 to TRBJ2-7; 10 bases map to TRBD1. Germline V CDR1 and CDR2: SGHDT, YYEEEE. V lost 4 bases to trimming and J lost 2 bases; unmatched junction nucleotides: 3. There are 14 residues in the CDR3.

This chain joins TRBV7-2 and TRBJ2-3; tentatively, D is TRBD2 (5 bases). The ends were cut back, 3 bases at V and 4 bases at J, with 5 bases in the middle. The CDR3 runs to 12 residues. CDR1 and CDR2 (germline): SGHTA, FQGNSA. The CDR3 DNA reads TGTGCCAGCAGCTTCGGGGCAGATACGCAGTATTTT. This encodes CASSFGADTQYF. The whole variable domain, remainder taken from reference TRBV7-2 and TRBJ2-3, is GAGVSQSPSNKVTEKGKDVELRCDPISGHTALYWYRQSLGQGLEFLIYFQGNSAPDKSGLPSDRFSAERTGGSVSTLTIQRTQQEDSAVYLCASSFGADTQYFGPGTRLTVL.

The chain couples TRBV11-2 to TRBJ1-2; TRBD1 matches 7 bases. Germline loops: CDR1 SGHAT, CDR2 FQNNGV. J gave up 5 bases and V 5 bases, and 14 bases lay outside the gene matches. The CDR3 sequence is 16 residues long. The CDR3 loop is CASSPASYTGAYGYTF. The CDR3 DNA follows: TGTGCCAGCAGCCCCGCTAGTTATACAGGGGCATATGGCTACACCTTC.

The CDR3 sequence: CASNQGPTSGNTIYF. As DNA, the CDR3 is TGTGCCAGCAACCAGGGCCCAACCTCTGGAAACACCATATATTTT. The V and J genes are TRBV7-2 and TRBJ1-3, with a possible D match to TRBD1 (5 bases). From germline, CDR1 is SGHTA and CDR2 FQGNSA. The length of the CDR3 is 15 residues. The V and J ends lost 7 bases and 0 bases respectively, with 13 bases between them.

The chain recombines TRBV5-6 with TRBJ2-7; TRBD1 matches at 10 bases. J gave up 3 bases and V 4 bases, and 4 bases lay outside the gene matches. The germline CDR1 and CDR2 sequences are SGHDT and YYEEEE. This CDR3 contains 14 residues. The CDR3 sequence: CASSPRTGGYEQYF. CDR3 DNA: TGTGCCAGCAGCCCTAGGACAGGGGGCTACGAGCAGTACTTC.

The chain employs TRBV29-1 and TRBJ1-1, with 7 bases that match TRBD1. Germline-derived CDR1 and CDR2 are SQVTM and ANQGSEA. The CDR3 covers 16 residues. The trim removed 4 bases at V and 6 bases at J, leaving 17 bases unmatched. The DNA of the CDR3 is TGCAGCGTTGTTGGAAGGACTACAGGGGAGATGTCTGAAGCTTTCTTT. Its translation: CSVVGRTTGEMSEAFF.

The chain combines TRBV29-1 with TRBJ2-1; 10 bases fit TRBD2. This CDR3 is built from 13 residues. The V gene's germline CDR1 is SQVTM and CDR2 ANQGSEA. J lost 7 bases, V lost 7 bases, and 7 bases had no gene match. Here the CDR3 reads CSARAGGVNEQFF. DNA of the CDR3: TGCAGCGCGAGAGCGGGGGGGGTGAATGAGCAGTTCTTC.